A selection of T cell receptor beta chains follows, all from one sample in a study of blood T cell repertoires in COVID-19. Assay used: immunoSEQ multiplex PCR; TCRdb lists only in-frame clones, some missing. In the table there are approximately 500,000 clones, around 87% of which are singletons. The sequenced sample was PBMCs or T cells enriched from blood (not recorded which). The receptors were sampled from a woman in her 40s who had recovered from COVID-19. CDR3s include the opening cysteine and the closing phenylalanine or tryptophan. A D gene is named only where the DNA matches it firmly. Only some rows state a clone size, as once, few, many or a class for expanded clones.

D	V	J	length	size	CDR3	DNA
NA	TRBV6-5	TRBJ1-1	13	NA	CASNVQANTEAFF	TGTGCCTCAAACGTTCAGGCGAACACTGAAGCTTTCTTT
NA	TRBV11-2	TRBJ2-7	14	NA	CASTSRGKRYEQYF	TGTGCCAGCACTTCGAGGGGGAAACGGTACGAGCAGTACTTC
TRBD2	TRBV29-1	TRBJ2-1	15	NA	CSALAGGRAYNEQFF	TGCAGCGCCTTAGCGGGCGGGAGAGCGTACAATGAGCAGTTCTTC
TRBD1	TRBV5-4	TRBJ2-4	15	NA	CASSQRQGTRNIQYF	TGTGCCAGCAGCCAAAGACAGGGGACGAGGAACATTCAGTACTTC
TRBD2	TRBV9	TRBJ2-5	16	NA	CASSVGSTSGQETQYF	TGTGCCAGCAGCGTAGGTTCGACTAGCGGCCAAGAGACCCAGTACTTC
TRBD2	TRBV7-7	TRBJ2-1	16	NA	CASSVSAGTSNNEQFF	TGTGCTAGCAGCGTTTCGGCCGGGACTAGTAACAATGAGCAGTTCTTC
TRBD2	TRBV6-2/TRBV6-3	TRBJ2-7	15	NA	CASSYSISGSYEQYF	TGTGCCAGCAGTTACTCGATTAGCGGGTCCTACGAGCAGTACTTC
TRBD1	TRBV6-5	TRBJ2-1	13	NA	CASNMDRGNEQFF	TGTGCCAGCAATATGGACAGGGGCAATGAGCAGTTCTTC
TRBD1	TRBV19	TRBJ1-5	18	NA	CASSFQGAAGYSNQPQHF	TGTGCCAGTAGTTTCCAGGGGGCGGCAGGTTATAGCAATCAGCCCCAGCATTTT
NA	TRBV5-1	TRBJ1-1	14	NA	CASSWGHSNTEAFF	TGCGCCAGCAGCTGGGGACATTCGAACACTGAAGCTTTCTTT
NA	TRBV3-1/TRBV3-2	TRBJ1-4	18	NA	CASSHLHVREQGKEKLFF	TGTGCCAGCAGCCATCTTCACGTCCGGGAACAGGGCAAGGAAAAACTGTTTTTT
NA	TRBV3-1/TRBV3-2	TRBJ2-4	19	NA	CASSQDGGAVTLAKNIQYF	TGTGCCAGCAGCCAAGATGGGGGGGCGGTCACGTTAGCCAAAAACATTCAGTACTTC
NA	TRBV4-3	TRBJ1-1	14	NA	CASSQRAGHGEAFF	TGCGCCAGCAGCCAGCGGGCGGGGCATGGTGAAGCTTTCTTT
TRBD1	TRBV3-1/TRBV3-2	TRBJ1-6	18	NA	CASSSKRQGSSYNSPLHF	TGTGCCAGCAGCTCAAAGAGACAGGGGAGCTCCTATAATTCACCCCTCCACTTT
TRBD2	TRBV27	TRBJ2-1	18	NA	CASSPAPPYGLAGGEQFF	TGTGCCAGCAGTCCCGCCCCCCCCTATGGACTAGCGGGAGGCGAGCAGTTCTTC
NA	TRBV29-1	TRBJ2-4	15	NA	CSVEKGMMGQNIQYF	TGCAGCGTTGAAAAAGGAATGATGGGCCAAAACATTCAGTACTTC
NA	TRBV19	TRBJ1-1	13	NA	CASSKAADTEAFF	TGTGCCAGTAGTAAGGCAGCGGACACTGAAGCTTTCTTT
TRBD1	TRBV7-6	TRBJ2-2	14	few	CASSRTGNTGELFF	TGTGCCAGCAGCCGGACAGGGAACACCGGGGAGCTGTTTTTT
NA	TRBV25-1	TRBJ2-2	14	NA	CASSEYKLAGELFF	TGTGCCAGCAGTGAATATAAGCTCGCCGGGGAGCTGTTTTTT
TRBD1	TRBV14	TRBJ1-2	19	NA	CASSPYNGQGRYSNYGYTF	TGTGCCAGCAGCCCTTACAATGGACAGGGGAGATATTCTAACTATGGCTACACCTTC
NA	TRBV18	TRBJ1-1	13	NA	CASSPAAATEAFF	TGTGCCAGCTCACCCGCGGCGGCTACTGAAGCTTTCTTT
NA	TRBV2	TRBJ2-5	14	NA	CASSDTGSGETQYF	TGTGCCAGCAGTGATACCGGGTCGGGAGAGACCCAGTACTTC
NA	TRBV9	TRBJ2-7	13	once	CASSVTETYEQYF	TGTGCCAGCAGCGTAACAGAGACCTACGAGCAGTACTTC
NA	TRBV6-2/TRBV6-3	TRBJ2-1	11	once	CASSLDNEQFF	TGTGCCAGCAGTTTAGACAATGAGCAGTTCTTC
NA	TRBV2	TRBJ1-1	13	NA	CASTQGSGTEAFF	TGTGCCAGCACACAGGGCTCGGGGACTGAAGCTTTCTTT
NA	TRBV29-1	TRBJ2-1	14	NA	CSVAEEFLTGEQFF	TGCAGCGTTGCTGAGGAGTTCCTTACCGGGGAGCAGTTCTTC
TRBD1	TRBV6-2/TRBV6-3	TRBJ1-1	15	NA	CASSTGTGRRAEAFF	TGTGCCAGCAGTACGGGGACAGGGAGGCGGGCTGAAGCTTTCTTT
NA	TRBV5-8	TRBJ2-1	13	NA	CASSGGVVNEQFF	TGTGCCAGCAGCGGAGGGGTCGTGAATGAGCAGTTCTTC
TRBD2	TRBV3-1/TRBV3-2	TRBJ2-3	17	NA	CASSPRVAGISTDTQYF	TGTGCCAGCAGCCCTCGGGTAGCGGGTATTTCCACAGATACGCAGTATTTT
NA	TRBV7-2	TRBJ1-5	15	NA	CASSPWTVGNQPQHF	TGTGCCAGCAGCCCCTGGACAGTCGGCAATCAGCCCCAGCATTTT
NA	TRBV11-3	TRBJ2-7	13	NA	CASSLEAENEQYF	TGTGCCAGCAGCTTAGAGGCGGAAAACGAGCAGTACTTC
NA	TRBV14	TRBJ2-2	14	NA	CASSVQGGTGELFF	TGTGCCAGCAGCGTGCAGGGTGGCACCGGGGAGCTGTTTTTT
TRBD1	TRBV2	TRBJ2-1	16	NA	CASSYRPDRGINEQFF	TGTGCCAGCAGCTACCGCCCCGACAGGGGAATCAATGAGCAGTTCTTC
TRBD1	TRBV7-2	TRBJ2-2	14	NA	CAKKGQPNTGELFF	TGTGCCAAAAAGGGACAGCCGAACACCGGGGAGCTGTTTTTT
NA	TRBV20-1	TRBJ1-2	13	NA	CSASNSGLYGYTF	TGCAGTGCTAGTAATTCAGGCCTATATGGCTACACCTTC
TRBD1	TRBV6-5	TRBJ2-1	16	NA	CASSYSRDRGFNEQFF	TGTGCCAGCAGTTACTCGCGGGACAGGGGTTTCAATGAGCAGTTCTTC
NA	TRBV19	TRBJ2-1	15	NA	CASRRDKAWANEQFF	TGTGCCAGTAGGAGGGACAAGGCGTGGGCTAATGAGCAGTTCTTC
NA	TRBV21-1	TRBJ2-7	17	NA	CASSKSRGQGPSYEQYF	TGTGCCAGCAGCAAATCTCGGGGACAGGGGCCCTCCTACGAGCAGTACTTC
TRBD2	TRBV7-8	TRBJ2-6	17	few	CASSLLGLVVFGNVLTF	TGTGCCAGCAGCTTACTAGGACTAGTAGTTTTTGGCAACGTCCTGACTTTC
NA	TRBV10-2	TRBJ2-6	17	once	CASSGYSLDSGANVLTF	TGCGCCAGCAGTGGGTATTCTCTAGACTCTGGGGCCAACGTCCTGACTTTC
NA	TRBV9	TRBJ1-1	15	once	CASSPWGDPNTEAFF	TGTGCCAGCAGCCCATGGGGGGACCCGAACACTGAAGCTTTCTTT
NA	TRBV6-1	TRBJ1-2	14	NA	CASSEAGAGDGYTF	TGTGCCAGCAGTGAAGCGGGGGCAGGGGATGGCTACACCTTC
NA	TRBV19	TRBJ2-3	13	NA	CASSTFGTDTQYF	TGTGCCAGTTCTACCTTCGGCACAGATACGCAGTATTTT
TRBD2	TRBV11-3	TRBJ2-3	16	NA	CASSPGLAGSTDTQYF	TGTGCCAGCAGCCCCGGACTAGCGGGGAGCACAGATACGCAGTATTTT
TRBD1	TRBV5-1	TRBJ2-2	12	few	CASSLETGMLFF	TGCGCCAGCAGCTTGGAGACAGGGATGTTGTTTTTT
NA	TRBV7-9	TRBJ1-4	15	NA	CASSSAGTLDEKLFF	TGTGCCAGCAGCTCCGCCGGGACTTTGGATGAAAAACTGTTTTTT